This section outlines one T cell receptor beta chain sequence together with its context. This CDR3 has 15 amino acids. Trimming took 2 bases from V and 5 from J; bases not matched to a gene: 5. Germline V gives CDR1 SEHNR, CDR2 FQNEAQ (reference sequence). The data stem from a study of blood T cell repertoires in COVID-19. At the level of the study: Acute-phase and convalescent COVID-19 samples originated in the United States, Italy and Spain.

Sequencing was performed with immunoSEQ multiplex PCR; in TCRdb, only in-frame clones are kept and a portion is missing. The profile shows under 85,000 clones, about three quarters of them singletons. The genes are TRBV7-9 and TRBJ2-2, with 7 bases aligning to TRBD1. This clonotype was obtained from an elderly woman with active or convalescent COVID-19. Source material: peripheral blood. The CDR3 here is CASSLRQGLTGELFF. CDR3 nucleotide sequence: TGTGCCAGCAGCTTAAGACAGGGTTTGACCGGGGAGCTGTTTTTT.